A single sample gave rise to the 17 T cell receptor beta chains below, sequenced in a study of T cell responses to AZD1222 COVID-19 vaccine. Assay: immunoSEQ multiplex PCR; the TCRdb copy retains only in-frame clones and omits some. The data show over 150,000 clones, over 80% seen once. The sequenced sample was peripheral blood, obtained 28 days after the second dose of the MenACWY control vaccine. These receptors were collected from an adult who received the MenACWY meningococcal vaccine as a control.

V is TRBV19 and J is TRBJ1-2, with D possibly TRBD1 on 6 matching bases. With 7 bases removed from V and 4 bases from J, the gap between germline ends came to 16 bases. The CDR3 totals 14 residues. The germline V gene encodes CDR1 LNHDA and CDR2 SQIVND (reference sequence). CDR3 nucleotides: TGTGCCAGTACCGAAGGGGGGGCGGGCTATGGCTACACCTTC. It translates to CASTEGGAGYGYTF.

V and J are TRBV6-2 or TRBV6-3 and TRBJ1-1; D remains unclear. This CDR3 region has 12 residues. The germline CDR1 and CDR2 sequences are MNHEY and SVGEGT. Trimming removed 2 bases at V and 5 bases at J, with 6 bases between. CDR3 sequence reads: CASSYPSTEAFF. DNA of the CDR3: TGTGCCAGCAGTTACCCGTCAACTGAAGCTTTCTTT.

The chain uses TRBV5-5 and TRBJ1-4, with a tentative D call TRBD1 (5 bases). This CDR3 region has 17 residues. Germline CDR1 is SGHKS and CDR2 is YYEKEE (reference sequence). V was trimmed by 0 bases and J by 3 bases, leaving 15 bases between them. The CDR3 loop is CASSLVLGGAPNEKLFF. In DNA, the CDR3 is TGTGCCAGCAGCTTGGTCTTGGGTGGGGCACCTAATGAAAAACTGTTTTTT. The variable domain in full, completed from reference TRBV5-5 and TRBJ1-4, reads DAGVTQSPTHLIKTRGQQVTLRCSPISGHKSVSWYQQVLGQGPQFIFQYYEKEERGRGNFPDRFSARQFPNYSSELNVNALLLGDSALYLCASSLVLGGAPNEKLFFGSGTQLSVL.

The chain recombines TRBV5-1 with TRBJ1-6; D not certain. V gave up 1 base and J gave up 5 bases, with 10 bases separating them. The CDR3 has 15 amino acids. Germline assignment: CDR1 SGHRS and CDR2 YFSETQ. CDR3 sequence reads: CASSLLIGDNSPLHF. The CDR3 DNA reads TGCGCCAGCAGCTTGTTGATAGGTGATAATTCACCCCTCCACTTT.

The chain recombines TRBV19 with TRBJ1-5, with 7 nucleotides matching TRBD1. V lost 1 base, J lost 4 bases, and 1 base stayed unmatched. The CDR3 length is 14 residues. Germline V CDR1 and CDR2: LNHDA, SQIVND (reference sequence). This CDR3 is CASSIAGGNQPQHF. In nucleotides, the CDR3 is TGTGCCAGTAGTATAGCAGGGGGTAATCAGCCCCAGCATTTT.

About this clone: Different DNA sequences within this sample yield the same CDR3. CDR3 sequence reads: CASSQQGAYGYTF. CDR3 nucleotides: TGTGCCAGCAGCCAACAGGGCGCCTATGGCTACACCTTC. This chain links TRBV3-1 (or the pseudogene TRBV3-2) with TRBJ1-2; the D gene is possibly TRBD1 (5 bases). Germline V gene data show CDR1 as LGHDT and CDR2 as YNNKEL (reference sequence). The CDR3 loop spans 13 amino acids. Trimming pared 2 bases from V and 4 bases from J, leaving 8 bases between.

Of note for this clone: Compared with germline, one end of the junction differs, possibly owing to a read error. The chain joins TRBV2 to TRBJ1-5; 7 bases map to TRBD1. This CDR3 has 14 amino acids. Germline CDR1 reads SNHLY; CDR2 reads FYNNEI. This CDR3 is CASSGMTGNQPQHF. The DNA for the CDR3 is TGTGCCAGTAGTGGAATGACAGGGAATCAGCCCCAGCATTTT.

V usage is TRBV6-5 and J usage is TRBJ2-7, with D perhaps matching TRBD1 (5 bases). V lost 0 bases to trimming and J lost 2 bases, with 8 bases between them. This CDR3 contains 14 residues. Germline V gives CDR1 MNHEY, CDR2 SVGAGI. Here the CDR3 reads CASSYSQGTYEQYF. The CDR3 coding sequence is TGTGCCAGCAGTTACTCGCAGGGAACCTACGAGCAGTACTTC.

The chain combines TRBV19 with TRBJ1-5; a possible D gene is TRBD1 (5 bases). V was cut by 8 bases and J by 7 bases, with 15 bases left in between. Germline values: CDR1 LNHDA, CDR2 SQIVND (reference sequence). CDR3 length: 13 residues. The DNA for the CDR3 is TGTGCCAGTGTACCGGGGAGGGGCCAGCCCCAGCATTTT. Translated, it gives CASVPGRGQPQHF.

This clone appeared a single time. The CDR3 loop is CASSPAAGSYNEQFF. CDR3 DNA: TGTGCCAGCAGCCCCGCCGCAGGATCCTACAATGAGCAGTTCTTC. The V gene is TRBV3-1 (or the pseudogene TRBV3-2), the J gene TRBJ2-1; no definite D call. The CDR3 loop spans 15 amino acids. V gave up 4 bases and J gave up 1 base, with 11 bases separating them. Germline CDR1 reads LGHDT; CDR2 reads YNNKEL (reference sequence).

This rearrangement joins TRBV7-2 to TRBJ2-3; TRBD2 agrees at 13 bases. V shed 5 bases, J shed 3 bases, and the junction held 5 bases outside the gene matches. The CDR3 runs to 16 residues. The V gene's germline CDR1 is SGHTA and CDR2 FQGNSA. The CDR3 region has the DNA TGTGCCAGCAGCCTACTAGCGGGGGGGCGGACAGATACGCAGTATTTT. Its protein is CASSLLAGGRTDTQYF.

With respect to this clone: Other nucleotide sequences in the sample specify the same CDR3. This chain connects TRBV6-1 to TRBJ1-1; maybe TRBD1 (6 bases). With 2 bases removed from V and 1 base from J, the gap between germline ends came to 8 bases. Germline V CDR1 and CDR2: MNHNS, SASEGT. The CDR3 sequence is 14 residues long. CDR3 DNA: TGTGCCAGCAGTGAAAGGGGGGGGAACACTGAAGCTTTCTTT. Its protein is CASSERGGNTEAFF.

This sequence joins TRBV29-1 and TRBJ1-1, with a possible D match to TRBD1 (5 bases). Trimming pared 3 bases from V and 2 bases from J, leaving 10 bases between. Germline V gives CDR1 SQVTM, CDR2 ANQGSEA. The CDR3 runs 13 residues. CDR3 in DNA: TGCAGCGTTGAGGGCAGGGCTAACACTGAAGCTTTCTTT. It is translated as CSVEGRANTEAFF.

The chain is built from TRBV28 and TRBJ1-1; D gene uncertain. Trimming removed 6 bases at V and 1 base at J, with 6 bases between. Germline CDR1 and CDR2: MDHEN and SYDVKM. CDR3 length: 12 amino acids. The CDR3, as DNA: TGTGCCAGCAGGTGGGCGAACACTGAAGCTTTCTTT. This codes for CASRWANTEAFF. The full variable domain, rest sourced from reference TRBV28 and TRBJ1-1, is DVKVTQSSRYLVKRTGEKVFLECVQDMDHENMFWYRQDPGLGLRLIYFSYDVKMKEKGDIPEGYSVSREKKERFSLILESASTNQTSMYLCASRWANTEAFFGQGTRLTVV.

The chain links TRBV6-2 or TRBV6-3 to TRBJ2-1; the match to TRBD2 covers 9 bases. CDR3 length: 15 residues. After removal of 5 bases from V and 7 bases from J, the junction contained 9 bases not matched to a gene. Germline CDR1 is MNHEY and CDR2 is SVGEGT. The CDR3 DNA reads TGTGCCAGCAGTCGACATGGCGGGGGGGCAAATGAGCAGTTCTTC. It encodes CASSRHGGGANEQFF.

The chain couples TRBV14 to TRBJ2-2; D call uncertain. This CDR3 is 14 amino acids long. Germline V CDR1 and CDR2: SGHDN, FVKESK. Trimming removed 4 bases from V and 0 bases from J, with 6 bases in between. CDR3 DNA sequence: TGTGCCAGCAGCCTCTACTCGAACACCGGGGAGCTGTTTTTT. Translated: CASSLYSNTGELFF.

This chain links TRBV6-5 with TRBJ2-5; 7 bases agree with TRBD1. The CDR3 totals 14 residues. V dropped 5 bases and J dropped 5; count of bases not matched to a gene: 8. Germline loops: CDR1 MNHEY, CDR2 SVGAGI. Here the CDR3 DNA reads TGTGCCAGCAGTCCATCGACAGGGATCGAGACCCAGTACTTC. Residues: CASSPSTGIETQYF.